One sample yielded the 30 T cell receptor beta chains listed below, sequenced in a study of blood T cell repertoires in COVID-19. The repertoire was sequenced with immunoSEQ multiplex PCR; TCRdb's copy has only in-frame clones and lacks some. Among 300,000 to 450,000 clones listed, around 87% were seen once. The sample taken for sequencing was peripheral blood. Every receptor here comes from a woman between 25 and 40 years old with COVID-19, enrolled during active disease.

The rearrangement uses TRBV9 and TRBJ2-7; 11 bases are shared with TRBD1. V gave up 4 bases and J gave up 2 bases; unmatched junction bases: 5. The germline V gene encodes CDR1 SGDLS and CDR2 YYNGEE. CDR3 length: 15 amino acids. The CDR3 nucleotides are TGTGCCAGCAGCCCTGGGACAGGGGGAACCTACGAGCAGTACTTC. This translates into CASSPGTGGTYEQYF.

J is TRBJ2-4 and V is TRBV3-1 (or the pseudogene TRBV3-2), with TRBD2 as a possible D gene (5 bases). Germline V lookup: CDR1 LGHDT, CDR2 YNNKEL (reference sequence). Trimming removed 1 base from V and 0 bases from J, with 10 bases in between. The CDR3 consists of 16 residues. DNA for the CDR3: TGTGCCAGCAGCCAAGGGAGGCGGTTAGCCAAAAACATTCAGTACTTC. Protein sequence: CASSQGRRLAKNIQYF.

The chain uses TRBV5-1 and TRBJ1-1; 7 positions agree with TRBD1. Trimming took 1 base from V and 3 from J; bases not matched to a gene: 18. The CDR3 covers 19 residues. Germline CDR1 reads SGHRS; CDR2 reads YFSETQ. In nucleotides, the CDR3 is TGCGCCAGCAGCTTGAACGTTAGGGGGCGAGGTGGCGGTGACACTGAAGCTTTCTTT. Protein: CASSLNVRGRGGGDTEAFF. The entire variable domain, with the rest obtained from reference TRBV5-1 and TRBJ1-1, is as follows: KAGVTQTPRYLIKTRGQQVTLSCSPISGHRSVSWYQQTPGQGLQFLFEYFSETQRNKGNFPGRFSGRQFSNSRSEMNVSTLELGDSALYLCASSLNVRGRGGGDTEAFFGQGTRLTVV.

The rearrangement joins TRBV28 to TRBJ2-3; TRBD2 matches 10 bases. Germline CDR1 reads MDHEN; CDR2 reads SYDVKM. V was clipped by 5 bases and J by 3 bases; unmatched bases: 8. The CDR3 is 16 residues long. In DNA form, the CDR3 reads TGTGCCAGCAGTCCAATGGCGGGACTAGCGACAGATACGCAGTATTTT. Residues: CASSPMAGLATDTQYF.

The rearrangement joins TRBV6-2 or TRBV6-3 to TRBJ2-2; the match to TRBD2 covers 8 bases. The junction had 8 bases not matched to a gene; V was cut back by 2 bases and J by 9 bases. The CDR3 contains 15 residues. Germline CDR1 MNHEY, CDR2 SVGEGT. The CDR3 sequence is CASSYPGGLARELFF. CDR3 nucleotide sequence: TGTGCCAGCAGTTACCCGGGGGGGCTAGCCCGGGAGCTGTTTTTT.

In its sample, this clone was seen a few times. The DNA for the CDR3 is TGTGCCAGCACCGGGACTAGCGGGAGGGCCTACGAGCAGTACTTC. Encoded protein: CASTGTSGRAYEQYF. The chain joins TRBV5-5 to TRBJ2-7, with 16 nucleotides matching TRBD2. CDR1 and CDR2 (germline): SGHKS, YYEKEE (reference sequence). With 6 bases clipped from V and 2 bases from J, the junction kept 2 bases outside the gene matches. CDR3 length: 15 amino acids.

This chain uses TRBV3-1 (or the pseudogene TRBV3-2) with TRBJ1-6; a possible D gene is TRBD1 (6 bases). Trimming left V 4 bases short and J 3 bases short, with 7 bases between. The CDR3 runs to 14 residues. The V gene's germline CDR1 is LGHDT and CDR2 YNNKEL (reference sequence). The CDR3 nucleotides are TGTGCCAGCAGCCCCAGGGGCTATAATTCACCCCTCCACTTT. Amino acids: CASSPRGYNSPLHF.

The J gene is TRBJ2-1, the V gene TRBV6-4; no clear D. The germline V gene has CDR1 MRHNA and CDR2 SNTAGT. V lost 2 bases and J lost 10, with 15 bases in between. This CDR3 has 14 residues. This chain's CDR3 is CASSDGYGGDEQFF. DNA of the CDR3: TGTGCCAGCAGTGACGGTTATGGTGGAGACGAGCAGTTCTTC.

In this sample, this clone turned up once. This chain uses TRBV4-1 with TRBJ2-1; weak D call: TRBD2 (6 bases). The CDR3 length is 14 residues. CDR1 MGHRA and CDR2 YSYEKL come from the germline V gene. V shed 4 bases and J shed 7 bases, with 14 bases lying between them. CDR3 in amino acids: CASSRGSEGNEQFF. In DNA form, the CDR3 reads TGCGCCAGCAGCCGGGGATCGGAGGGGAATGAGCAGTTCTTC.

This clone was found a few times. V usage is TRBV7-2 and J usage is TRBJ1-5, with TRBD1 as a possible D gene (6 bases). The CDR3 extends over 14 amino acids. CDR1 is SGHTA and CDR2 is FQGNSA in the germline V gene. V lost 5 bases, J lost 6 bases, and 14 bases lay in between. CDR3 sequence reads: CASSQGTGGQPQHF. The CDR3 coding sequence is TGTGCCAGCAGCCAGGGGACGGGGGGTCAGCCCCAGCATTTT.

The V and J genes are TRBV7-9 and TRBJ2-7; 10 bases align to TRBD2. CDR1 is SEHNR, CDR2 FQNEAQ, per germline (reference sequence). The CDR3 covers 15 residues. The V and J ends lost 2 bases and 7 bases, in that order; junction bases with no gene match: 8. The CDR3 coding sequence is TGTGCCAGCAGCTTACAAAGCGGGAGGGCCGGAGAGCAGTACTTC. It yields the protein CASSLQSGRAGEQYF.

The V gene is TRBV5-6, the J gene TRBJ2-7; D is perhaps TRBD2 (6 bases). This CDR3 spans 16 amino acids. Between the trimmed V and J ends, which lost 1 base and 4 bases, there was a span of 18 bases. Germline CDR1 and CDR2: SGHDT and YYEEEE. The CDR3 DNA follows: TGTGCCAGCAGCTTGTGGAGGGGTCCCCGGAGGTACGAGCAGTACTTC. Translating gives CASSLWRGPRRYEQYF.

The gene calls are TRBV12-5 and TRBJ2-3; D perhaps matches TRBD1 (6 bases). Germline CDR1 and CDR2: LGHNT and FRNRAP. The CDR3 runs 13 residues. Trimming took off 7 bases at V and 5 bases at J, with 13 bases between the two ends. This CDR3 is CASAPLGGDTQYF. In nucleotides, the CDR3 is TGTGCTAGTGCCCCATTAGGGGGAGATACGCAGTATTTT.

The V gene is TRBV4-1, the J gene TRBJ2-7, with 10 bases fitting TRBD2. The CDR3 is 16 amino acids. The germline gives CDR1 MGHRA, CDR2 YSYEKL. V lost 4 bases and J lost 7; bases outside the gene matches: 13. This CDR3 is CASSPRDSGRSREQYF. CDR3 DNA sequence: TGCGCCAGCAGCCCTCGTGATAGCGGGAGGTCTCGGGAGCAGTACTTC.

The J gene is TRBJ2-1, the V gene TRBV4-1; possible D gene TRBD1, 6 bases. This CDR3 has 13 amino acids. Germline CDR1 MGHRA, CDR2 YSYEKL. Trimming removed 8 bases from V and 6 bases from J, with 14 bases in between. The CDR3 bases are TGCGCCAGCGCGAGGGCAGGGGTCAATGAGCAGTTCTTC. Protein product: CASARAGVNEQFF.

The CDR3 DNA is TGCGCCAGCAGCTGGGGGGAATCCCTCGAGCAGTACTTC. It specifies CASSWGESLEQYF. The genes are TRBV5-1 and TRBJ2-7; D possibly corresponds to TRBD2 (6 bases). Germline lookup yields CDR1 SGHRS and CDR2 YFSETQ. Trimming cost V 3 bases and J 6 bases, with 13 bases left between them. CDR3 length: 13 residues.

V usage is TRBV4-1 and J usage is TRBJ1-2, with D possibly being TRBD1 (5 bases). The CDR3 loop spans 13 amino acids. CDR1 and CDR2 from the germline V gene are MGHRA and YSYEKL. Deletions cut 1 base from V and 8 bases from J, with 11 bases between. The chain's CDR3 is CASSQGRGSGYTF. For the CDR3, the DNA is TGCGCCAGCAGCCAAGGGAGGGGTAGCGGCTACACCTTC.

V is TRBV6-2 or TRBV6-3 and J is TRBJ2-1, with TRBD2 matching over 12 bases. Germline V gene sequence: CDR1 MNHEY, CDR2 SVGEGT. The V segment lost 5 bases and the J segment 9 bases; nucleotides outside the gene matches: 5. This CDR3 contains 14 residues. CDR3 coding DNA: TGTGCCAGCAGTCGGCTAGCGGGAGGGGGTGAGCAGTTCTTC. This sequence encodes CASSRLAGGGEQFF.

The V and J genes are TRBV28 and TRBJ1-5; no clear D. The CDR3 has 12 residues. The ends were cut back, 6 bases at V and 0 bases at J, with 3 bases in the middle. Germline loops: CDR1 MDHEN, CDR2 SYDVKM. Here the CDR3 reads CASRSSNQPQHF. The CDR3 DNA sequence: TGTGCCAGCAGGAGTAGCAATCAGCCCCAGCATTTT.

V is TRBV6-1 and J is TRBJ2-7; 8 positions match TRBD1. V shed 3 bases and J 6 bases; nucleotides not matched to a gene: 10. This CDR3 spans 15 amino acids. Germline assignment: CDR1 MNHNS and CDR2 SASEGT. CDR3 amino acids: CASSDVRAGGFEQYF. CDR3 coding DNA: TGTGCCAGCAGTGACGTCCGGGCAGGGGGCTTCGAGCAGTACTTC.

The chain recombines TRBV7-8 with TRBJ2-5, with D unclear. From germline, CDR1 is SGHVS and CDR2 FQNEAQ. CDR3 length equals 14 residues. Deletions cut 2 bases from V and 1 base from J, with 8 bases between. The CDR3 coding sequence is TGTGCCAGCAGCTTACAGCGTACCCAAGAGACCCAGTACTTC. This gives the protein CASSLQRTQETQYF.

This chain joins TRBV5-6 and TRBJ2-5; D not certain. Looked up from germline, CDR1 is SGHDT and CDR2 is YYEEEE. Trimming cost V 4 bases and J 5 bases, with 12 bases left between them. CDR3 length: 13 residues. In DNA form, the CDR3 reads TGTGCCAGCAGCCTGTTCCGGCGGGAGACCCAGTACTTC. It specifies CASSLFRRETQYF. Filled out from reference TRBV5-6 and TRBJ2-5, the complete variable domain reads DAGVTQSPTHLIKTRGQQVTLRCSPKSGHDTVSWYQQALGQGPQFIFQYYEEEERQRGNFPDRFSGHQFPNYSSELNVNALLLGDSALYLCASSLFRRETQYFGPGTRLLVL.

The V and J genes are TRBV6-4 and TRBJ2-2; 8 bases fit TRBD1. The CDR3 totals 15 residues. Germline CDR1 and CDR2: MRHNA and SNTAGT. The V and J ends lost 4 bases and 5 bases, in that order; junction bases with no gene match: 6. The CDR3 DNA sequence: TGTGCCAGCAGTGTTCAGGGGGCCAGTACCGGGGAGCTGTTTTTT. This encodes CASSVQGASTGELFF.

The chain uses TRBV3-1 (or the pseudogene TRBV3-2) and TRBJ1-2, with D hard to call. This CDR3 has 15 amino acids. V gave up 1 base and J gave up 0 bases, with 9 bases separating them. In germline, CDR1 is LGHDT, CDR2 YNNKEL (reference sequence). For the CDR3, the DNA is TGTGCCAGCAGCCAAGGACATCTCCCTAACTATGGCTACACCTTC. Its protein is CASSQGHLPNYGYTF.

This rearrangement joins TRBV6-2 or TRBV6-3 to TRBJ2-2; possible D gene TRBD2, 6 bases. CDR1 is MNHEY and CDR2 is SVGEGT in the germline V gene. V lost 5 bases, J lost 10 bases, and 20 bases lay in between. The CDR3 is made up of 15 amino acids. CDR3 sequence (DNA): TGTGCCAGCAGTGGACTCACCGGGACTTCGCAGGAGCTGTTTTTT. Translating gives CASSGLTGTSQELFF.

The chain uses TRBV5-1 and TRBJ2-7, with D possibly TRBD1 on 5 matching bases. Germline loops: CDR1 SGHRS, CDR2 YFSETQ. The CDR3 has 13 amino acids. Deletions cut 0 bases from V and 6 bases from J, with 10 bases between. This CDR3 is CASSLEQETEQYF. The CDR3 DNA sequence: TGCGCCAGCAGCTTGGAACAGGAGACCGAGCAGTACTTC.

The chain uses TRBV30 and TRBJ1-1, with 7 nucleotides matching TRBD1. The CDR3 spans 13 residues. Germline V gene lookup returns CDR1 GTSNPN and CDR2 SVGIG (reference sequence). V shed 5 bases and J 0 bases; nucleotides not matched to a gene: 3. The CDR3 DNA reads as TGTGCCTGGGGAGGGGGCTTGAACACTGAAGCTTTCTTT. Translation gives CAWGGGLNTEAFF.

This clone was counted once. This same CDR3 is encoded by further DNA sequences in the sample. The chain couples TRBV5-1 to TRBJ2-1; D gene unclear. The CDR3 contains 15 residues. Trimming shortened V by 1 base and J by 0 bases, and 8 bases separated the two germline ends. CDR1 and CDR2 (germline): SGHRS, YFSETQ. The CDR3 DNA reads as TGCGCCAGCAGCTTGTCTGCGAGCTCCTACAATGAGCAGTTCTTC. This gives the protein CASSLSASSYNEQFF.

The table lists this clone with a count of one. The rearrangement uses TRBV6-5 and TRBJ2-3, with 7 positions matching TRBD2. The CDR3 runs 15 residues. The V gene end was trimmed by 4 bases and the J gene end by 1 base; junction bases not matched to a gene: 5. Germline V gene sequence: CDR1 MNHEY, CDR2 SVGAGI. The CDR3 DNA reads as TGTGCCAGCAGTTCCCCTAGCGGCCGCACAGATACGCAGTATTTT. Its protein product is CASSSPSGRTDTQYF.

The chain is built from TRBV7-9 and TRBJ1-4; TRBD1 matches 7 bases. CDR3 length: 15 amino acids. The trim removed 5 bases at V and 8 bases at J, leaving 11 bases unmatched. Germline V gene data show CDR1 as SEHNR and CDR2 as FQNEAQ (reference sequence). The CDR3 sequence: CASSTSGTEDEKLFF. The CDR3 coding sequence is TGTGCCAGCAGCACTAGTGGGACAGAAGACGAAAAACTGTTTTTT.